The source of this TCR beta chain is a study of blood T cell repertoires in COVID-19. The repertoire was sequenced with immunoSEQ multiplex PCR; TCRdb's copy has only in-frame clones and lacks some. Of 500,000 or so clones listed, approximately 86% are singletons. Individuals drawn from around 24 US areas were about 18 to 90 years old. Cohorts were based on clinical histories the participants reported. The CDR3 extends over 13 amino acids. CDR1 MNHEY and CDR2 SVGAGI come from the germline V gene. V gave up 7 bases and J gave up 6 bases, with 12 bases separating them. The specimen was PBMCs or T cells enriched from blood (not recorded which). The chain recombines TRBV6-5 with TRBJ1-4, with D possibly TRBD1 on 6 matching bases. This clonotype was sampled from a woman between 18 and 29 years old who had recovered from COVID-19. The CDR3, as DNA: TGTGCCAGCAACAGGGCAAAGGATGAAAAACTGTTTTTT. It encodes CASNRAKDEKLFF.